This T cell receptor beta chain was profiled in a study of blood T cell repertoires in COVID-19. The CDR3 totals 16 residues. Looked up from germline, CDR1 is MNHNY and CDR2 is SVGAGI (reference sequence). V shed 5 bases and J shed 3 bases, with 19 bases lying between them. As processed by the authors: It was from reference gene primer amplification that nucleated cell counts were estimated. The table came from immunoSEQ multiplex PCR; TCRdb's copy has only in-frame clones and leaves some out. The DNA was the basis for D and trimming; V, J and clone size are from that table. The table lists 110,000 to 150,000 clones, around 85% of them singletons. This clone was counted only a few times.

The clonotype originates from a woman older than 75 with acute or convalescent COVID-19. The chain is built from TRBV6-6 and TRBJ1-1, with D possibly TRBD1 on 5 matching bases. The material sequenced was peripheral blood. The DNA for the CDR3 is TGTGCCAGCAGTAGAGGTTTGGCAGGGAGGGACACTGAAGCTTTCTTT. Its protein is CASSRGLAGRDTEAFF.